The next 21 T cell receptor beta chains were all read from a single sample in a study of blood T cell repertoires in COVID-19. Some clones are missing from TCRdb's copy, which holds only in-frame ones; the method was immunoSEQ multiplex PCR. Of approximately 35,000 clones listed, 88% are singletons. The sequencing sample was made of peripheral blood. The receptors here all came from a man aged 60 to 75 with active COVID-19.

The CDR3 DNA is TGTGCCAGCAGCTGGGACTGGGAGCCAGATACGCAGTATTTT. This gives the protein CASSWDWEPDTQYF. This chain joins TRBV11-3 and TRBJ2-3, with D possibly TRBD2 on 6 matching bases. The germline V and J ends were trimmed by 4 bases and 4 bases, with 12 bases remaining between them. Germline V gene data show CDR1 as SGHNT and CDR2 as YENEEA. This CDR3 is 14 amino acids long. Looking up the rest from reference TRBV11-3 and TRBJ2-3 gives the full variable domain: EAGVVQSPRYKIIEKKQPVAFWCNPISGHNTLYWYLQNLGQGPELLIRYENEEAVDDSQLPKDRFSAERLKGVDSTLKIQPAELGDSAVYLCASSWDWEPDTQYFGPGTRLTVL.

V and J are TRBV6-5 and TRBJ2-7, with 8 nucleotides matching TRBD2. V shed 7 bases, J shed 2 bases, and the junction held 10 bases outside the gene matches. Germline V gene sequence: CDR1 MNHEY, CDR2 SVGAGI. The CDR3 has 15 amino acids. CDR3 loop: CASNRAGVGTYEQYF. As DNA, the CDR3 is TGTGCCAGCAACCGAGCGGGAGTGGGGACCTACGAGCAGTACTTC.

V usage is TRBV29-1 and J usage is TRBJ1-2; 9 bases align to TRBD1. CDR3 length equals 14 residues. Looked up from germline, CDR1 is SQVTM and CDR2 is ANQGSEA. V gave up 5 bases and J gave up 4 bases; unmatched junction bases: 8. In DNA, the CDR3 is TGCAGCGTTAGGGGGGACAGGGCCCTCTATGGCTACACCTTC. This gives the protein CSVRGDRALYGYTF.

V gene TRBV28 combines with J gene TRBJ2-1; maybe TRBD1 (5 bases). The CDR3 has 15 residues. Trimming cost V 5 bases and J 6 bases, with 17 bases left between them. From germline, CDR1 is MDHEN and CDR2 SYDVKM. Here the CDR3 reads CASSPRTQGSNEQFF. CDR3 bases: TGTGCCAGCAGTCCCCGGACCCAGGGATCCAATGAGCAGTTCTTC. The variable domain in full, with the rest retrieved from reference TRBV28 and TRBJ2-1, is DVKVTQSSRYLVKRTGEKVFLECVQDMDHENMFWYRQDPGLGLRLIYFSYDVKMKEKGDIPEGYSVSREKKERFSLILESASTNQTSMYLCASSPRTQGSNEQFFGPGTRLTVL.

This clone appeared once. V gene TRBV9 combines with J gene TRBJ2-7; no reliable D call. The CDR3 has 15 amino acids. The germline V and J ends were trimmed by 0 bases and 0 bases, with 10 bases remaining between them. Germline CDR1 reads SGDLS; CDR2 reads YYNGEE. This chain's CDR3 is CASSVDSLTSYEQYF. As DNA, the CDR3 is TGTGCCAGCAGCGTAGACAGTCTGACCTCCTACGAGCAGTACTTC.

This chain connects TRBV4-1 to TRBJ1-2; D uncertain. CDR1 and CDR2 (germline): MGHRA, YSYEKL. The CDR3 consists of 16 residues. V lost 4 bases and J lost 6, with 21 bases in between. CDR3 in amino acids: CASSPPGSPKEDGYTF. In DNA, the CDR3 is TGCGCCAGCAGCCCCCCCGGGTCCCCTAAAGAGGATGGCTACACCTTC.

This clone was found once. The chain has TRBV4-2 and TRBJ2-3, with 8 bases matching TRBD2. Trimming removed 8 bases from V and 6 bases from J; junction bases left unmatched: 10. This CDR3 has 14 amino acids. Germline values: CDR1 LGHNA, CDR2 YNFKEQ. CDR3 in amino acids: CASRRGLVSDTQYF. In DNA, the CDR3 is TGTGCCAGCCGGCGGGGACTAGTTTCCGATACGCAGTATTTT.

V and J are TRBV7-9 and TRBJ1-1; no clear D. The CDR3 covers 13 residues. V gave up 5 bases and J gave up 1 base, with 8 bases separating them. Looked up from germline, CDR1 is SEHNR and CDR2 is FQNEAQ (reference sequence). Here the CDR3 reads CASSLTQNTEAFF. As DNA, the CDR3 is TGTGCCAGCAGCCTTACACAGAACACTGAAGCTTTCTTT.

The chain is built from TRBV5-1 and TRBJ1-4; TRBD1 matches at 8 bases. The CDR3 contains 15 residues. The junction had 2 bases not matched to a gene; V was cut back by 2 bases and J by 2 bases. Germline values: CDR1 SGHRS, CDR2 YFSETQ. CDR3: CASSFQGATNEKLFF. The CDR3 coding sequence is TGCGCCAGCAGCTTCCAGGGGGCGACTAATGAAAAACTGTTTTTT.

The chain has TRBV28 and TRBJ1-5, with D unresolved. The germline CDR1 and CDR2 sequences are MDHEN and SYDVKM. Deletions cut 6 bases from V and 7 bases from J, with 13 bases between. The CDR3 is 13 amino acids. The DNA for the CDR3 is TGTGCCAGCAGGCCAGATCTGGCACAGCCCCAGCATTTT. Encoded protein: CASRPDLAQPQHF.

The chain couples TRBV10-1 to TRBJ2-1; TRBD1 matches 9 bases. This CDR3 region has 13 residues. Germline CDR1 and CDR2: WNHNN and SYGVQD (reference sequence). The J segment lost 6 bases and the V segment lost 7 bases, leaving 4 bases of the junction unmatched. CDR3 in amino acids: CASTRGQGNEQFF. CDR3 bases: TGCGCCAGCACCCGGGGACAGGGCAATGAGCAGTTCTTC.

The rearrangement links TRBV7-9 to TRBJ2-3; 15 bases are shared with TRBD2. After removal of 5 bases from V and 0 bases from J, the junction contained 6 bases not matched to a gene. The CDR3 has 18 residues. Germline CDR1 and CDR2: SEHNR and FQNEAQ (reference sequence). This CDR3 reads CASSAPGLAGGSTDTQYF. The DNA of the CDR3 is TGTGCCAGCAGCGCCCCGGGACTAGCGGGAGGAAGCACAGATACGCAGTATTTT.

The V gene is TRBV9, the J gene TRBJ2-7, with 8 bases that match TRBD1. Trimming removed 0 bases from V and 6 bases from J; junction bases left unmatched: 5. This CDR3 is built from 14 residues. Germline V gene data show CDR1 as SGDLS and CDR2 as YYNGEE. DNA of the CDR3: TGTGCCAGCAGCGTAGATGGGGGGACAGGCGAGCAGTACTTC. It yields the protein CASSVDGGTGEQYF.

This clone was counted a single time. V and J are TRBV24-1 and TRBJ2-6; perhaps TRBD1 as D (5 bases). Trimming left V 3 bases short and J 2 bases short, with 13 bases between. CDR3 length equals 17 residues. Germline V lookup: CDR1 KGHDR, CDR2 SFDVKD. CDR3 DNA: TGTGCCACCAGTGATCCCCGATCAGGGACTGGGGCCAACGTCCTGACTTTC. Translated, it gives CATSDPRSGTGANVLTF.

This chain's CDR3 is CASSPGGPQNTQYF. CDR3 bases: TGCGCCAGCAGCCCAGGGGGCCCACAGAATACGCAGTATTTT. This sequence joins TRBV4-1 and TRBJ2-3, with 8 bases fitting TRBD1. CDR1 and CDR2 from the germline V gene are MGHRA and YSYEKL. The V and J ends lost 4 bases and 7 bases, in that order; junction bases with no gene match: 7. The CDR3 totals 14 residues.

Turning to this clone: The junction and the germline gene differ at one end; a read error may be behind it. In the same sample, other DNA sequences code for this CDR3. V usage is TRBV2 and J usage is TRBJ2-7, with no clear D. The CDR3 extends over 15 amino acids. From germline, CDR1 is SNHLY and CDR2 FYNNEI. CDR3: CASSERYLSSYEQYF. The CDR3 bases are TGTGCCAGTAGTGAGAGGTACCTTAGCTCCTACGAGCAGTACTTC.

J is TRBJ1-2 and V is TRBV5-6; D possibly corresponds to TRBD1 (6 bases). The V gene's germline CDR1 is SGHDT and CDR2 YYEEEE. Trimming took off 0 bases at V and 8 bases at J, with 11 bases between the two ends. The CDR3 runs 13 residues. The CDR3 nucleotides read TGTGCCAGCAGCTTGGACAGGGCTAGCGGCTACACCTTC. Its translation is CASSLDRASGYTF.

The chain is built from TRBV6-6 and TRBJ2-2; D is unresolved. Germline V gene sequence: CDR1 MNHNY, CDR2 SVGAGI (reference sequence). V lost 2 bases and J 1 base, leaving 5 bases between the germline ends. This CDR3 is 14 amino acids long. CDR3 protein: CASSYGGNTGELFF. CDR3 coding DNA: TGTGCCAGCAGTTACGGCGGGAACACCGGGGAGCTGTTTTTT.

The chain carries TRBV6-2 or TRBV6-3 and TRBJ1-2; D is possibly TRBD1 (5 bases). Trimming took 2 bases from V and 4 from J, leaving 14 bases between them. The CDR3 is made up of 15 amino acids. Germline CDR1 is MNHEY and CDR2 is SVGEGT. Here the CDR3 DNA reads TGTGCCAGCAGTTACCCCTCGACAGTCGGCTATGGCTACACCTTC. Its protein is CASSYPSTVGYGYTF.

The CDR3 protein is CASSIFGPGLAGVNTQYF. Here the CDR3 DNA reads TGTGCCAGTAGTATATTTGGACCGGGACTAGCGGGTGTGAATACGCAGTATTTT. The chain links TRBV19 to TRBJ2-3; 12 bases agree with TRBD2. The V gene's germline CDR1 is LNHDA and CDR2 SQIVND (reference sequence). The V segment lost 2 bases and the J segment 7 bases; nucleotides outside the gene matches: 13. The CDR3 loop spans 18 amino acids.

The chain carries TRBV7-2 and TRBJ2-5; 9 positions agree with TRBD2. CDR3 length: 19 amino acids. V dropped 0 bases and J dropped 0; count of bases not matched to a gene: 11. The germline V gene has CDR1 SGHTA and CDR2 FQGNSA. CDR3 DNA: TGTGCCAGCAGCTTAGCGCGGCTAGCGGGAAGACCCTACCAAGAGACCCAGTACTTC. Protein product: CASSLARLAGRPYQETQYF. Full variable domain (outside the CDR3, taken from reference TRBV7-2 and TRBJ2-5): GAGVSQSPSNKVTEKGKDVELRCDPISGHTALYWYRQSLGQGLEFLIYFQGNSAPDKSGLPSDRFSAERTGGSVSTLTIQRTQQEDSAVYLCASSLARLAGRPYQETQYFGPGTRLLVL.